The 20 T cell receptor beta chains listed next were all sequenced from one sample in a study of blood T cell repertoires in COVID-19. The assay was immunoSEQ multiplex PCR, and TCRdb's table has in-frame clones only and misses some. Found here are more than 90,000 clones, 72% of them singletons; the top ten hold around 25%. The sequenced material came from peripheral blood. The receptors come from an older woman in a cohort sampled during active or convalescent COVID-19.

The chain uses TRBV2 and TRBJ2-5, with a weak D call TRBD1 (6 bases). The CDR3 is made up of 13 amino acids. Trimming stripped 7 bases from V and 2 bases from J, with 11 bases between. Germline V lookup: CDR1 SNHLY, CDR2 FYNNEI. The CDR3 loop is CASKGDRQETQYF. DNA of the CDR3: TGTGCCAGCAAGGGGGATCGGCAAGAGACCCAGTACTTC.

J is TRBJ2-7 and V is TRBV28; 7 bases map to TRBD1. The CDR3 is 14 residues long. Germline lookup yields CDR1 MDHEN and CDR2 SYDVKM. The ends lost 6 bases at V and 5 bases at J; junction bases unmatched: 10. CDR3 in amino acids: CASRPFDRAHEQYF. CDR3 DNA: TGTGCCAGCAGACCCTTTGACAGGGCCCACGAGCAGTACTTC.

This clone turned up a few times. This chain's CDR3 is CSASQGANEKLFF. The CDR3, as DNA: TGCAGTGCTAGTCAGGGGGCTAATGAAAAACTGTTTTTT. The rearrangement joins TRBV20-1 to TRBJ1-4; TRBD1 matches 7 bases. Germline CDR1 reads DFQATT; CDR2 reads SNEGSKA (reference sequence). The CDR3 is made up of 13 amino acids. Trimming took 3 bases from V and 3 from J; bases not matched to a gene: 1.

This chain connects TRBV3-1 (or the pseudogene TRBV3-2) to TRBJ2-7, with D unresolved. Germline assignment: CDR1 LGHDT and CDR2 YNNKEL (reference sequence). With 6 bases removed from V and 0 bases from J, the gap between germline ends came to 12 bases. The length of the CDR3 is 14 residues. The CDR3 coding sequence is TGTGCCAGCAGTCGAAAAGCGAGCTCCTACGAGCAGTACTTC. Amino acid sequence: CASSRKASSYEQYF.

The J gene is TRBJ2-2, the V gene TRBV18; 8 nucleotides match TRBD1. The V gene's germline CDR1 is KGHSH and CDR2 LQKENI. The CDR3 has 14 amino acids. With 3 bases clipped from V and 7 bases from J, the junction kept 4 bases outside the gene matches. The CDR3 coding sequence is TGTGCCAGCTCACCTAGACAGGGGAGCGGGGAGCTGTTTTTT. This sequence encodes CASSPRQGSGELFF. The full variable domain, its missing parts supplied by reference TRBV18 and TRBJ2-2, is NAGVMQNPRHLVRRRGQEARLRCSPMKGHSHVYWYRQLPEEGLKFMVYLQKENIIDESGMPKERFSAEFPKEGPSILRIQQVVRGDSAAYFCASSPRQGSGELFFGEGSRLTVL.

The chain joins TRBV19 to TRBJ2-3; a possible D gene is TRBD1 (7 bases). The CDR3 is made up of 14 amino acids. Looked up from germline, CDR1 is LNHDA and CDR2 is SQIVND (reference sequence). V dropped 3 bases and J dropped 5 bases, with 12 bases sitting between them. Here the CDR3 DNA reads TGTGCCAGTAGTATGGCGCAGGGGGGAGATACGCAGTATTTT. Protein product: CASSMAQGGDTQYF.

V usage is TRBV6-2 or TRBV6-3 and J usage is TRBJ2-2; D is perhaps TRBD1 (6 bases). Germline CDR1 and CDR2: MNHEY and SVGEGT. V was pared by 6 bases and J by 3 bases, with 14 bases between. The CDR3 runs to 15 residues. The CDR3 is CASSPDRSYTGELFF. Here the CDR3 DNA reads TGTGCCAGCAGCCCCGACAGGAGCTACACCGGGGAGCTGTTTTTT.

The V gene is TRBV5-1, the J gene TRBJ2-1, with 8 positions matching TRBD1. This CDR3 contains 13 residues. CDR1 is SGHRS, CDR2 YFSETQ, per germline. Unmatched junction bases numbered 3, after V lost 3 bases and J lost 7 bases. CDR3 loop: CASSSDRVNEQFF. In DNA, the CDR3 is TGCGCCAGCAGCTCGGACAGGGTAAATGAGCAGTTCTTC.

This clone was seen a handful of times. CDR3 coding DNA: TGTGCCTGGAATAGGGACAGGGGTCCCTATGGCTACACCTTC. This encodes CAWNRDRGPYGYTF. The genes are TRBV30 and TRBJ1-2, with 10 bases lining up with TRBD1. V trimming: 4 bases; J trimming: 4 bases; junction bases outside the gene matches: 6. CDR3 size: 14 residues. CDR1 is GTSNPN, CDR2 SVGIG, per germline (reference sequence).

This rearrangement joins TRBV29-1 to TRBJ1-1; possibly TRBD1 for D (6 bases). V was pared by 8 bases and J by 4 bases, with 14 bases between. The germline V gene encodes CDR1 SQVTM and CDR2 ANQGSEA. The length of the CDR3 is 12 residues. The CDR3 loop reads CSNEGGATEAFF. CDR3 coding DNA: TGCAGCAATGAGGGGGGGGCCACTGAAGCTTTCTTT.

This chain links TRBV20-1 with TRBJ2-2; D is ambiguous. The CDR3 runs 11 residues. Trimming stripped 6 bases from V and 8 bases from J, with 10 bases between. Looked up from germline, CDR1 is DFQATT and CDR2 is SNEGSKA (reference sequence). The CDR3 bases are TGCAGTGCCCCGCGGAAAGGGGAGCTGTTTTTT. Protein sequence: CSAPRKGELFF.

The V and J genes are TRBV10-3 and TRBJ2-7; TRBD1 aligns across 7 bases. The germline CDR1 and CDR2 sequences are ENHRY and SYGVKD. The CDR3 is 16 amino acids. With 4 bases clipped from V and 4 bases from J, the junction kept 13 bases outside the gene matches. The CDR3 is CAISGEKTGSVYEQYF. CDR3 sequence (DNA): TGTGCCATCAGTGGGGAAAAGACAGGGTCAGTTTACGAGCAGTACTTC.

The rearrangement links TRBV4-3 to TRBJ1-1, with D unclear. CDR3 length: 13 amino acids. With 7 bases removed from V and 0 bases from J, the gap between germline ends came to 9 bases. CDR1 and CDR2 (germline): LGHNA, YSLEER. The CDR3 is CASKDQVNTEAFF. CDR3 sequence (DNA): TGCGCCAGCAAGGATCAGGTGAACACTGAAGCTTTCTTT.

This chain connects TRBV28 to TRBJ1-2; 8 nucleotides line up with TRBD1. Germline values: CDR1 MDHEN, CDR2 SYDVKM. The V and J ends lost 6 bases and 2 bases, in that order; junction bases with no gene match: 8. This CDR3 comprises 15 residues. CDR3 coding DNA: TGTGCCAGCAGACCCGACAGGGGTGGGAACTATGGCTACACCTTC. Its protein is CASRPDRGGNYGYTF.

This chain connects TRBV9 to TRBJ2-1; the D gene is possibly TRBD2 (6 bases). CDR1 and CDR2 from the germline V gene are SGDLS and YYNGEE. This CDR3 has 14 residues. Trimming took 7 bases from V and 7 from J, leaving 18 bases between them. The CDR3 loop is CASAPGTAGNEQFF. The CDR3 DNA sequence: TGTGCCAGCGCGCCCGGGACGGCGGGGAATGAGCAGTTCTTC.

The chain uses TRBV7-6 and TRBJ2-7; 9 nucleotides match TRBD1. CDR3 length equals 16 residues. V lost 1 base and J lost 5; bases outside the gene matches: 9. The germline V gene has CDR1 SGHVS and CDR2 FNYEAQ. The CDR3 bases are TGTGCCAGCAGCTTAGTAAGGGACAGGGATTATAACGAGCAGTACTTC. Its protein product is CASSLVRDRDYNEQYF.

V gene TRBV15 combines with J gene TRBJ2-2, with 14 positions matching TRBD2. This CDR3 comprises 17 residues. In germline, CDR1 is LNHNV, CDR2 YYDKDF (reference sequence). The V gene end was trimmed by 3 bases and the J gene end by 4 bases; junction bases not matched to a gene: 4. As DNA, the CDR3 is TGTGCCACCAGCAGGACTAGCGGGGGGGCCGGCACCGGGGAGCTGTTTTTT. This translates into CATSRTSGGAGTGELFF.

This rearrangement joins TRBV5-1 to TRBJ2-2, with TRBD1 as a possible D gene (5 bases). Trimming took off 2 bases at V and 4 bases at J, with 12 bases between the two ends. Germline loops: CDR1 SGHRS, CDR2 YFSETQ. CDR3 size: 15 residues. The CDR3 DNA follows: TGCGCCAGCAGCTTTAGTCAGGGTGGCACCGGGGAGCTGTTTTTT. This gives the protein CASSFSQGGTGELFF.

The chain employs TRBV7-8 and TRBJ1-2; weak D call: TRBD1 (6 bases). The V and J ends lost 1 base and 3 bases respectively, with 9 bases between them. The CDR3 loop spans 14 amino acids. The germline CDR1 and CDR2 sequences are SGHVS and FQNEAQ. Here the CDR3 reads CASSLVAGDYGYTF. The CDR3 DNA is TGTGCCAGCAGCTTAGTTGCAGGGGACTATGGCTACACCTTC.

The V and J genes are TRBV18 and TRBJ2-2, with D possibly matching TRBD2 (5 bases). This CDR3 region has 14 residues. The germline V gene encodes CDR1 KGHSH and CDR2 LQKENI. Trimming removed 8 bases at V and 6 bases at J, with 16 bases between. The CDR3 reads CASPGLEAAGELFF. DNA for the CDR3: TGTGCCAGCCCGGGTCTTGAAGCGGCCGGGGAGCTGTTTTTT.